This TCR beta chain came from a study of shared clonotypes between healthy human individuals. Turning to the study itself: Donors consisted of a couple of women and three men between 18 and 49.

V was shortened by 7 bases and J by 0 bases, with 7 bases between the two germline ends. Germline CDR1 is SNHLY and CDR2 is FYNNEI. The CDR3 length is 13 residues. Repertoires were generated with immunoSEQ multiplex PCR, while TCRdb's copy carries only in-frame clones and drops some. This table has hundreds of thousands of clones, around 78% appearing once. The source is a woman aged 40 to 50 in good health. Some clones in this sample may be carry-over from other donors' samples. The V and J genes are TRBV2 and TRBJ1-5, with no clear D. Sequences were obtained from PBMCs. CDR3 nucleotide sequence: TGTGCCAGCAAGGAGGATAGCAATCAGCCCCAGCATTTT. Translating it yields CASKEDSNQPQHF. The whole variable domain, filled in from reference TRBV2 and TRBJ1-5, reads EPEVTQTPSHQVTQMGQEVILRCVPISNHLYFYWYRQILGQKVEFLVSFYNNEISEKSEIFDDQFSVERPDGSNFTLKIRSTKLEDSAMYFCASKEDSNQPQHFGDGTRLSIL.